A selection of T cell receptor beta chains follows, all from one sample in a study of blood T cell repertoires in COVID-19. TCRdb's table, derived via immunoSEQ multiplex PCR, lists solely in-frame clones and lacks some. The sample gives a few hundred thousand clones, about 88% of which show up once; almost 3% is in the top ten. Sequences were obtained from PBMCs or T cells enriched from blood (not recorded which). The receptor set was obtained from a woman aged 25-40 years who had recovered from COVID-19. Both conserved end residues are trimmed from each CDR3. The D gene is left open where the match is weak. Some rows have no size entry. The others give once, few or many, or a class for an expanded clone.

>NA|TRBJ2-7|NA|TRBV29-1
SVEAPGESYEQY
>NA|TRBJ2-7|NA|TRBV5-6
ASSWGMGGYEQY
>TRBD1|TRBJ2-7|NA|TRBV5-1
ASSLEGQNSYEQY
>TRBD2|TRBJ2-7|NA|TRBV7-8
ASSSLAGGPGEQY
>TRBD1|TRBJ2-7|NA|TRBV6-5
ASSSATGGSDEQY
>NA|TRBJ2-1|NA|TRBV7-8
ASSHRVHEQF
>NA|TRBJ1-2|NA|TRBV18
ASSPPPEKNYGYT
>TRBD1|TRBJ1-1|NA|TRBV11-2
ASSAPQGMNTEAF
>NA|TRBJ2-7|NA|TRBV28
ASTSPGNEQY
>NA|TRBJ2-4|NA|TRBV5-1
ASSLSSGTRAKNIQY
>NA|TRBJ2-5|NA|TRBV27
ASSFWPLMAGETQY
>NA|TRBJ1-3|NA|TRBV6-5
ASRLGHFSGNTIY
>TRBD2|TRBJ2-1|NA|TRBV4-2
ASSQDRALAGPPYNEQF
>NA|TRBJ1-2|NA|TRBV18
ASSPTGLRNGYT
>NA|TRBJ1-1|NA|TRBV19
ASSIAGRENTEAF
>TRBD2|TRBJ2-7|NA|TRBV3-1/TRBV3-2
ASSHPSGSSEQY
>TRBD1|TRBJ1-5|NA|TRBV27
ASSSTGRRQPQH
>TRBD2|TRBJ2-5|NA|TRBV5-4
ASSPGTSGRGETQY
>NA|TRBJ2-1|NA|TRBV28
ASSLGGVPYNEQF
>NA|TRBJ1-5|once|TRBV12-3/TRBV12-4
ASGPAGGQPQH
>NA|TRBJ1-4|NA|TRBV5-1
ASTSGGTNEKLF
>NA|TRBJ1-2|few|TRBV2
AQREGGAYGYT
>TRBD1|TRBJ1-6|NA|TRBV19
AIGTGGSPLH
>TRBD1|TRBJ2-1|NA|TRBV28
ASSPTGTGINNEQF
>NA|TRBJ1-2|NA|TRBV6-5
ASSYSGNRQDGYT
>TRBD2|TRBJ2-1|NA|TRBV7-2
ASSFAGLAGVNEQF
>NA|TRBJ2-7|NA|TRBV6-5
ASTGRGSSYEQY
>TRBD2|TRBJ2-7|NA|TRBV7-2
ASSPPGLAGAKAYEQY
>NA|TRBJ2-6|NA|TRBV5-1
ASSLWTGSSGANVLT